These 18 T cell receptor beta chains originate from one sample sequenced in a study of control samples from healthy donors and cancer patients. Assay used: immunoSEQ multiplex PCR; TCRdb lists only in-frame clones, some missing. The table shows tens of thousands of clones, with about 90% occurring only once. Sequencing was performed on blood. Every receptor here comes from a man aged 45-65 years in good health.

Only one count was recorded for this clone. The chain combines TRBV7-8 with TRBJ1-3; D may be TRBD1 (6 bases). Germline values: CDR1 SGHVS, CDR2 FQNEAQ. The CDR3 runs 17 residues. V lost 2 bases to trimming and J lost 0 bases, with 14 bases between them. In nucleotides, the CDR3 is TGTGCCAGCAGCTTAAGGGGGGGGTCTTCCTCTGGAAACACCATATATTTT. Translation gives CASSLRGGSSSGNTIYF.

The chain uses TRBV5-1 and TRBJ1-3; no clear D gene. The CDR3 extends over 15 amino acids. V lost 2 bases and J lost 0, with 9 bases in between. Germline CDR1 reads SGHRS; CDR2 reads YFSETQ. This CDR3 is CASSLGRTSGNTIYF. In nucleotides, the CDR3 is TGCGCCAGCAGCTTAGGACGGACCTCTGGAAACACCATATATTTT.

V is TRBV7-9 and J is TRBJ2-1, with D possibly being TRBD1 (6 bases). Trimming removed 6 bases at V and 0 bases at J, with 21 bases between. Germline V gives CDR1 SEHNR, CDR2 FQNEAQ (reference sequence). This CDR3 is 18 amino acids long. CDR3 nucleotides: TGTGCCAGCAGTTCCACTAGGGGGTGGACCAGCTCCTACAATGAGCAGTTCTTC. Its protein product is CASSSTRGWTSSYNEQFF.

The V call is TRBV30, the J call TRBJ1-6; D possibly corresponds to TRBD1 (5 bases). Germline CDR1 GTSNPN, CDR2 SVGIG (reference sequence). The CDR3 consists of 13 residues. With 3 bases removed from V and 8 bases from J, the gap between germline ends came to 11 bases. The CDR3 region is CAWSAEQDSPLHF. The CDR3 DNA is TGTGCCTGGAGCGCAGAACAGGATTCACCCCTCCACTTT.

The V call is TRBV5-1, the J call TRBJ2-7, with 9 bases that match TRBD2. Per germline, CDR1 SGHRS and CDR2 YFSETQ. Trimming cost V 4 bases and J 6 bases; bases outside gene matches: 5. This CDR3 contains 13 residues. For the CDR3, the DNA is TGCGCCAGCAGCCAAAGCGGGGGGTTCGAGCAGTACTTC. Protein sequence: CASSQSGGFEQYF.

The chain combines TRBV10-3 with TRBJ1-1; D possibly corresponds to TRBD1 (5 bases). CDR1 ENHRY and CDR2 SYGVKD come from the germline V gene. Trimming took off 1 base at V and 1 base at J, with 13 bases between the two ends. The CDR3 loop spans 16 amino acids. The CDR3 nucleotides read TGTGCCATCAGTGAGTTATTCGGGACGGGGAACACTGAAGCTTTCTTT. This gives the protein CAISELFGTGNTEAFF.

This clone was seen only a few times. The gene calls are TRBV28 and TRBJ1-2; D not resolved. The V gene's germline CDR1 is MDHEN and CDR2 SYDVKM. This CDR3 comprises 14 residues. Trimming took 6 bases from V and 1 from J, leaving 12 bases between them. The CDR3 here is CASRPPTFNYGYTF. In DNA, the CDR3 is TGTGCCAGCAGGCCACCGACTTTTAACTATGGCTACACCTTC.

The chain uses TRBV19 and TRBJ1-1; D is undetermined. This CDR3 comprises 14 residues. In germline, CDR1 is LNHDA, CDR2 SQIVND (reference sequence). Trimming shortened V by 11 bases and J by 6 bases, and 22 bases separated the two germline ends. The CDR3 coding sequence is TGTGCCGTCTCCGGAACCCACTCCTATCCTGAAGCTTTCTTT. Protein sequence: CAVSGTHSYPEAFF.

This clone was counted once. V and J are TRBV13 and TRBJ2-7, with D tentatively TRBD1 (5 bases). Trimming shortened V by 3 bases and J by 1 base, and 10 bases separated the two germline ends. The CDR3 loop spans 14 amino acids. The germline V gene encodes CDR1 PRHDT and CDR2 FYEKMQ (reference sequence). CDR3 nucleotides: TGTGCCAGCAGCTTCAGCAGGGTATCCTACGAGCAGTACTTC. Protein product: CASSFSRVSYEQYF.

The chain has TRBV5-1 and TRBJ2-7; TRBD1 matches at 8 bases. This CDR3 has 14 amino acids. The ends lost 3 bases at V and 3 bases at J; junction bases unmatched: 5. Germline V lookup: CDR1 SGHRS, CDR2 YFSETQ. The CDR3 DNA is TGCGCCAGCAGCTACTCCGGACAGGGCTACGAGCAGTACTTC. It encodes CASSYSGQGYEQYF.

The chain uses TRBV30 and TRBJ1-2; no clear D. The CDR3 has 12 amino acids. V was pared by 5 bases and J by 2 bases, with 9 bases between. Looked up from germline, CDR1 is GTSNPN and CDR2 is SVGIG (reference sequence). Here the CDR3 reads CAWDVRNYGYTF. Here the CDR3 DNA reads TGTGCCTGGGACGTGAGGAACTATGGCTACACCTTC.

The CDR3 spells CASSQVILAGAETQYF. The CDR3 DNA reads TGTGCCAGCAGCCAAGTAATCCTAGCGGGGGCGGAGACCCAGTACTTC. This sequence joins TRBV3-1 (or the pseudogene TRBV3-2) and TRBJ2-5; TRBD2 agrees at 10 bases. Germline CDR1 is LGHDT and CDR2 is YNNKEL (reference sequence). The junction had 7 bases not matched to a gene; V was cut back by 1 base and J by 5 bases. The CDR3 runs 16 residues.

The chain is built from TRBV19 and TRBJ2-7, with D perhaps matching TRBD2 (6 bases). Between the trimmed V and J ends, which lost 8 bases and 7 bases, there was a span of 15 bases. The CDR3 consists of 12 residues. CDR1 and CDR2 (germline): LNHDA, SQIVND (reference sequence). CDR3 sequence (DNA): TGTGCCAGTCAGTCGGGGGTTCGAGAGCAGTACTTC. As protein: CASQSGVREQYF.

V gene TRBV5-4 combines with J gene TRBJ2-1, with 7 bases identical to TRBD2. The CDR3 covers 16 residues. CDR1 SGHNT and CDR2 YYREEE come from the germline V gene (reference sequence). J gave up 4 bases and V 4 bases, and 11 bases lay outside the gene matches. CDR3 in DNA: TGTGCCAGCAGCCCCGGTGGGCTAGCGGTATACAATGAGCAGTTCTTC. Translation: CASSPGGLAVYNEQFF. The full variable domain, in which reference TRBV5-4 and TRBJ2-1 provide the parts outside the CDR3, is ETGVTQSPTHLIKTRGQQVTLRCSSQSGHNTVSWYQQALGQGPQFIFQYYREEENGRGNFPPRFSGLQFPNYSSELNVNALELDDSALYLCASSPGGLAVYNEQFFGPGTRLTVL.

The chain links TRBV30 to TRBJ2-5; D gene ambiguous. Trimming pared 2 bases from V and 1 base from J, leaving 8 bases between. The CDR3 has 13 residues. CDR1 GTSNPN and CDR2 SVGIG come from the germline V gene (reference sequence). The CDR3 protein is CAWSPSFQETQYF. The CDR3 bases are TGTGCCTGGAGTCCTTCTTTCCAAGAGACCCAGTACTTC.

The V call is TRBV15, the J call TRBJ2-2, with D perhaps TRBD1 (5 bases). This CDR3 comprises 13 residues. From germline, CDR1 is LNHNV and CDR2 YYDKDF (reference sequence). V dropped 6 bases and J dropped 3 bases, with 8 bases sitting between them. The CDR3 sequence: CATRQEYTGELFF. CDR3 DNA sequence: TGTGCCACCAGACAGGAATACACCGGGGAGCTGTTTTTT.

V gene TRBV30 combines with J gene TRBJ1-2; the match to TRBD1 covers 12 bases. This CDR3 spans 16 amino acids. Germline trimming cut 7 bases from V and 4 bases from J; bases unmatched to any gene: 13. The germline CDR1 and CDR2 sequences are GTSNPN and SVGIG (reference sequence). CDR3 sequence: CASNPGTGGESYGYTF. CDR3 DNA sequence: TGTGCCTCAAACCCCGGGACAGGGGGCGAAAGCTATGGCTACACCTTC.

This clone was seen a single time. This chain connects TRBV2 to TRBJ1-2; D is uncertain. This CDR3 is 13 amino acids long. Germline CDR1 SNHLY, CDR2 FYNNEI. V was pared by 2 bases and J by 6 bases, with 10 bases between. The CDR3 spells CASSEPGVDGYTF. CDR3 sequence (DNA): TGTGCCAGCAGTGAACCCGGGGTTGATGGCTACACCTTC.